Following are 30 T cell receptor beta chains from one sample sequenced in a study of cytomegalovirus exposure and HLA in healthy donors. The PCR ran on 60 Vbeta and 13 Jbeta primers. Here immunoSEQ multiplex PCR was the method, and the copy in TCRdb shows in-frame clones only, minus some. The sample carries tens of thousands of clones, more than 70% recorded once. The sample comprised PBMCs. These receptors originate from a man aged 35 to 55 in good health and CMV-seronegative.

This clone was counted a few times. The chain uses TRBV6-5 and TRBJ1-5; no firm D call. The germline V and J ends were trimmed by 6 bases and 5 bases, with 11 bases remaining between them. The CDR3 has 13 residues. Germline CDR1 and CDR2: MNHEY and SVGAGI. CDR3 DNA: TGTGCCAGCAGGATGGAGGTAGATCAGCCCCAGCATTTT. Translation gives CASRMEVDQPQHF.

V and J are TRBV28 and TRBJ1-3, with 8 nucleotides matching TRBD1. The J segment lost 1 base and the V segment lost 6 bases, leaving 2 bases of the junction unmatched. CDR3 length: 14 amino acids. Germline CDR1 is MDHEN and CDR2 is SYDVKM. CDR3 nucleotide sequence: TGTGCCAGCAGGAGGACAGGGTCTGGAAACACCATATATTTT. This codes for CASRRTGSGNTIYF. The whole variable domain, remainder taken from reference TRBV28 and TRBJ1-3, is DVKVTQSSRYLVKRTGEKVFLECVQDMDHENMFWYRQDPGLGLRLIYFSYDVKMKEKGDIPEGYSVSREKKERFSLILESASTNQTSMYLCASRRTGSGNTIYFGEGSWLTVV.

The chain employs TRBV5-1 and TRBJ2-7; TRBD1 matches 7 bases. This CDR3 region has 14 residues. V shed 4 bases, J shed 2 bases, and the junction held 6 bases outside the gene matches. Germline loops: CDR1 SGHRS, CDR2 YFSETQ. The CDR3 DNA reads TGCGCCAGCAGCGCCGGGACAGAAACCTACGAGCAGTACTTC. Protein sequence: CASSAGTETYEQYF.

This clone was observed a handful of times. This chain links TRBV5-6 with TRBJ2-5; D is unresolved. V lost 2 bases, J lost 5 bases, and 19 bases lay in between. The CDR3 length is 16 residues. CDR1 is SGHDT, CDR2 YYEEEE, per germline. The CDR3 spells CASSFVAHLLRETQYF. As DNA, the CDR3 is TGTGCCAGCAGCTTTGTCGCGCACCTTCTGCGGGAGACCCAGTACTTC.

This clone occurred once. The chain is built from TRBV5-1 and TRBJ1-2; 7 bases map to TRBD1. The J segment lost 1 base and the V segment lost 4 bases, leaving 10 bases of the junction unmatched. The CDR3 sequence is 16 residues long. Germline values: CDR1 SGHRS, CDR2 YFSETQ. The CDR3 region is CASSPGQTISNYGYTF. Written as DNA, the CDR3 is TGCGCCAGCAGCCCGGGACAGACAATCAGTAACTATGGCTACACCTTC.

As for this clone: At one end the junction does not follow the germline gene, possibly because of a read error. V is TRBV5-1 and J is TRBJ2-1, with 10 bases fitting TRBD2. CDR3 length: 14 residues. CDR1 is SGHRS, CDR2 YFSETQ, per germline. In DNA form, the CDR3 reads TGCGCCAGCAGCTTGGTTCTAGCGGGAGAAGTCTGGGTCTTC. It yields the protein CASSLVLAGEVWVF.

This clone appeared a single time. The rearrangement joins TRBV5-1 to TRBJ1-2, with 7 bases matching TRBD1. Germline lookup yields CDR1 SGHRS and CDR2 YFSETQ. The CDR3 is 16 residues long. Trimming removed 7 bases from V and 4 bases from J; junction bases left unmatched: 16. CDR3 residues: CASSLRGRGTVYGYTF. Here the CDR3 DNA reads TGCGCCAGCTCCCTCCGAGGCCGGGGGACAGTCTATGGCTACACCTTC.

The chain recombines TRBV5-1 with TRBJ1-1, with D unresolved. Germline assignment: CDR1 SGHRS and CDR2 YFSETQ. V was pared by 3 bases and J by 0 bases, with 12 bases between. This CDR3 is 15 amino acids long. CDR3 in amino acids: CASSSAGFLNTEAFF. As DNA, the CDR3 is TGCGCCAGCAGCTCGGCCGGGTTCCTGAACACTGAAGCTTTCTTT.

The chain recombines TRBV28 with TRBJ1-5; no firm D call. The germline V gene has CDR1 MDHEN and CDR2 SYDVKM. The CDR3 is 17 amino acids. V was cut by 5 bases and J by 3 bases, with 20 bases left in between. CDR3 sequence: CASSTSDLRAANQPQHF. The DNA for the CDR3 is TGTGCCAGCAGTACCTCAGACCTGCGGGCGGCCAATCAGCCCCAGCATTTT. The whole variable domain, remainder taken from reference TRBV28 and TRBJ1-5, is DVKVTQSSRYLVKRTGEKVFLECVQDMDHENMFWYRQDPGLGLRLIYFSYDVKMKEKGDIPEGYSVSREKKERFSLILESASTNQTSMYLCASSTSDLRAANQPQHFGDGTRLSIL.

The V and J genes are TRBV4-1 and TRBJ1-2; D remains unclear. The V gene's germline CDR1 is MGHRA and CDR2 YSYEKL. This CDR3 region has 14 residues. Trimming pared 1 base from V and 7 bases from J, leaving 13 bases between. The CDR3 nucleotides read TGCGCCAGCAGCCAAGCGAGGGAATCTCGTGGCTACACCTTC. Its translation: CASSQARESRGYTF.

In its sample, this clone was seen a few times. In nucleotides, the CDR3 is TGTGCCAGCAGCCCGGGGGAGACCCAGTACTTC. Protein product: CASSPGETQYF. The chain joins TRBV4-2 to TRBJ2-5, with TRBD2 as a possible D gene (5 bases). The CDR3 sequence is 11 residues long. CDR1 is LGHNA, CDR2 YNFKEQ, per germline. The V end was cut by 4 bases, the J end by 5 bases, with 5 bases between.

This chain links TRBV10-3 with TRBJ2-2, with D possibly being TRBD1 (5 bases). V was shortened by 3 bases and J by 3 bases, with 11 bases between the two germline ends. The CDR3 has 15 residues. CDR1 and CDR2 (germline): ENHRY, SYGVKD. This CDR3 reads CAISDRGSDTGELFF. DNA of the CDR3: TGTGCCATCAGTGATAGGGGTAGTGACACCGGGGAGCTGTTTTTT.

The V and J genes are TRBV5-6 and TRBJ2-4, with D uncertain. The CDR3 loop spans 12 amino acids. Germline CDR1 reads SGHDT; CDR2 reads YYEEEE. The V and J ends lost 4 bases and 15 bases respectively, with 17 bases between them. CDR3 nucleotides: TGTGCCAGCAGCCGGAACCGACTTTCCTCGTACTTC. This codes for CASSRNRLSSYF.

V gene TRBV5-4 combines with J gene TRBJ1-1; 11 bases are a match to TRBD1. This CDR3 has 15 residues. Per germline, CDR1 SGHNT and CDR2 YYREEE (reference sequence). V was pared by 4 bases and J by 7 bases, with 9 bases of the junction left unmatched. For the CDR3, the DNA is TGTGCCAGCAGCGAAGGACAGGGGGCGTCTTATGAAGCTTTCTTT. Its protein is CASSEGQGASYEAFF.

CDR3 residues: CASSSQGNTEAFF. For the CDR3, the DNA is TGTGCCAGCAGTTCACAGGGGAACACTGAAGCTTTCTTT. V and J are TRBV27 and TRBJ1-1, with TRBD1 as a possible D gene (6 bases). Germline V gene data show CDR1 as MNHEY and CDR2 as SMNVEV (reference sequence). This CDR3 has 13 residues. The V gene lost 4 bases and the J gene lost 1 base, with 7 bases spanning the gap.

The chain links TRBV2 to TRBJ1-4; the match to TRBD1 covers 9 bases. CDR3 size: 15 residues. The V gene's germline CDR1 is SNHLY and CDR2 FYNNEI. With V trimmed by 5 bases and J by 3 bases, 4 bases remained unmatched. DNA of the CDR3: TGTGCCAGCAGTTTTACAGGGGGCTCTAATGAAAAACTGTTTTTT. It specifies CASSFTGGSNEKLFF.

The chain joins TRBV5-4 to TRBJ2-1, with a tentative D call TRBD1 (6 bases). Looked up from germline, CDR1 is SGHNT and CDR2 is YYREEE (reference sequence). Trimming cost V 4 bases and J 7 bases, with 18 bases left between them. CDR3 size: 15 residues. The chain's CDR3 is CASSPRTVSRNEQFF. CDR3 DNA sequence: TGTGCCAGCAGCCCAAGGACAGTCTCGAGGAATGAGCAGTTCTTC.

CDR3 loop: CASSMGQGILGGYTF. The DNA for the CDR3 is TGTGCCAGCAGCATGGGACAGGGAATTTTGGGTGGCTACACCTTC. The genes are TRBV7-2 and TRBJ1-2, with TRBD1 matching over 9 bases. Germline V CDR1 and CDR2: SGHTA, FQGNSA. The length of the CDR3 is 15 residues. Germline trimming cut 5 bases from V and 7 bases from J; bases unmatched to any gene: 11. Using reference TRBV7-2 and TRBJ1-2 for the parts outside the CDR3, the full variable domain is GAGVSQSPSNKVTEKGKDVELRCDPISGHTALYWYRQSLGQGLEFLIYFQGNSAPDKSGLPSDRFSAERTGGSVSTLTIQRTQQEDSAVYLCASSMGQGILGGYTFGSGTRLTVV.

The chain recombines TRBV4-2 with TRBJ2-3; 9 bases line up with TRBD1. V lost 0 bases and J lost 0; bases outside the gene matches: 4. The CDR3 sequence is 17 residues long. Germline values: CDR1 LGHNA, CDR2 YNFKEQ. This CDR3 is CASSQEMDRGSTDTQYF. CDR3 coding DNA: TGTGCCAGCAGCCAAGAAATGGACAGGGGTAGCACAGATACGCAGTATTTT.

The V call is TRBV5-1, the J call TRBJ1-2, with 8 positions matching TRBD1. CDR1 SGHRS and CDR2 YFSETQ come from the germline V gene. This CDR3 has 15 amino acids. Trimming cost V 0 bases and J 4 bases; bases outside gene matches: 5. Written as DNA, the CDR3 is TGCGCCAGCAGCTTGGCCGGACAGGGCGCCTATGGCTACACCTTC. Translated: CASSLAGQGAYGYTF.

V and J are TRBV9 and TRBJ2-7; 8 positions match TRBD1. CDR1 is SGDLS, CDR2 YYNGEE, per germline. The CDR3 runs to 15 residues. V shed 0 bases and J 5 bases; nucleotides not matched to a gene: 7. The CDR3 sequence: CASSVGPRGLNEQYF. The DNA of the CDR3 is TGTGCCAGCAGCGTAGGTCCCAGGGGGCTAAACGAGCAGTACTTC. Full variable domain (rest looked up from reference TRBV9 and TRBJ2-7): DSGVTQTPKHLITATGQRVTLRCSPRSGDLSVYWYQQSLDQGLQFLIQYYNGEERAKGNILERFSAQQFPDLHSELNLSSLELGDSALYFCASSVGPRGLNEQYFGPGTRLTVT.

The J gene is TRBJ1-5, the V gene TRBV28; maybe TRBD1 (6 bases). V shed 6 bases and J shed 6 bases, with 12 bases lying between them. Germline V CDR1 and CDR2: MDHEN, SYDVKM. This CDR3 contains 13 residues. The CDR3 nucleotides are TGTGCCAGCAGACTAAACAGGGCTCAGCCCCAGCATTTT. Translation gives CASRLNRAQPQHF.

This chain links TRBV10-3 with TRBJ1-4; weak D call: TRBD1 (6 bases). Germline V gives CDR1 ENHRY, CDR2 SYGVKD. CDR3 length equals 14 residues. The V end was cut by 2 bases, the J end by 5 bases, with 9 bases between. The CDR3: CAISEGQGNEKLFF. The CDR3 DNA reads as TGTGCCATCAGTGAGGGTCAGGGGAATGAAAAACTGTTTTTT.

The rearrangement joins TRBV10-3 to TRBJ1-5; D remains unclear. V was trimmed by 2 bases and J by 1 base, leaving 9 bases between them. The CDR3 has 15 amino acids. The germline CDR1 and CDR2 sequences are ENHRY and SYGVKD. As DNA, the CDR3 is TGTGCCATCAGTGAGAGAGTGGAGAGCAATCAGCCCCAGCATTTT. Its translation is CAISERVESNQPQHF.

J is TRBJ2-5 and V is TRBV6-1; D is uncertain. The ends were cut back, 5 bases at V and 5 bases at J, with 12 bases in the middle. Germline CDR1 and CDR2: MNHNS and SASEGT. This CDR3 has 13 amino acids. For the CDR3, the DNA is TGTGCCAGCAGTCCGAACCACAAGGAGACCCAGTACTTC. Translating gives CASSPNHKETQYF.

The chain uses TRBV19 and TRBJ1-6; unclear D gene. The germline gives CDR1 LNHDA, CDR2 SQIVND (reference sequence). CDR3 length equals 16 residues. V lost 4 bases and J 7 bases, leaving 17 bases between the germline ends. The CDR3 region is CASSKNGNIGNSPLHF. In nucleotides, the CDR3 is TGTGCCAGTAGTAAGAACGGGAATATAGGAAATTCACCCCTCCACTTT.

The chain has TRBV2 and TRBJ1-4, with 11 bases aligning to TRBD1. V was clipped by 6 bases and J by 3 bases; unmatched bases: 9. The CDR3 totals 17 residues. The germline CDR1 and CDR2 sequences are SNHLY and FYNNEI. The CDR3 DNA follows: TGTGCCAGCAGCGTCCATTGGGACAGGGGGGCTAATGAAAAACTGTTTTTT. Amino acid sequence: CASSVHWDRGANEKLFF.

The chain couples TRBV19 to TRBJ2-7; 13 nucleotides align to TRBD2. This CDR3 contains 14 residues. Per the germline V gene, CDR1 is LNHDA and CDR2 is SQIVND (reference sequence). With V trimmed by 8 bases and J by 2 bases, 3 bases remained unmatched. The CDR3 DNA sequence: TGTGCCAGTTGCGGGACTAGCGGGACCTACGAGCAGTACTTC. This codes for CASCGTSGTYEQYF. Full variable domain (outside the CDR3, taken from reference TRBV19 and TRBJ2-7): DGGITQSPKYLFRKEGQNVTLSCEQNLNHDAMYWYRQDPGQGLRLIYYSQIVNDFQKGDIAEGYSVSREKKESFPLTVTSAQKNPTAFYLCASCGTSGTYEQYFGPGTRLTVT.

The V call is TRBV5-8, the J call TRBJ1-1; 10 bases map to TRBD1. There are 15 residues in the CDR3. V shed 5 bases and J 0 bases; nucleotides not matched to a gene: 4. Germline V lookup: CDR1 SGHTS, CDR2 YDEGEE. The CDR3 spells CASRWGQGLNTEAFF. CDR3 sequence (DNA): TGTGCCAGCAGGTGGGGACAGGGGTTGAACACTGAAGCTTTCTTT.

This rearrangement joins TRBV6-1 to TRBJ2-1, with 9 bases lining up with TRBD1. Trimming took 4 bases from V and 4 from J; bases not matched to a gene: 5. Germline CDR1 is MNHNS and CDR2 is SASEGT. The length of the CDR3 is 15 residues. The CDR3 nucleotides are TGTGCCAGCAGTGTTGGGGACAGGGTTTACAATGAGCAGTTCTTC. It codes for CASSVGDRVYNEQFF.